This T cell receptor (beta chain) is drawn from a study of tissue T cells after allogeneic stem cell transplantation. Study outcomes and limitations: This small cohort was clinically heterogeneous, and sampling depth was a limitation.

The CDR3 is made up of 15 amino acids. Germline lookup yields CDR1 SGHAT and CDR2 FQNNGV. J was trimmed by 6 bases and V by 10 bases; bases with no gene match: 6. The assay was immunoSEQ multiplex PCR, and TCRdb's table has in-frame clones only and misses some. The table has 7,500 to 10,000 clones, roughly 60% seen once. Only a few counts were recorded for this clone. Antigen: not known. This receptor was identified in a woman aged 18 to 55 with breast cancer. The V gene is TRBV11-2, the J gene TRBJ2-1, with TRBD2 matching 16 bases. The sequenced sample was tissue from the jejunum, obtained at autopsy. The CDR3 loop is CATGTSGRVVNEQFF. The CDR3 DNA reads TGTGCCACGGGGACTAGCGGGAGGGTCGTCAATGAGCAGTTCTTC.